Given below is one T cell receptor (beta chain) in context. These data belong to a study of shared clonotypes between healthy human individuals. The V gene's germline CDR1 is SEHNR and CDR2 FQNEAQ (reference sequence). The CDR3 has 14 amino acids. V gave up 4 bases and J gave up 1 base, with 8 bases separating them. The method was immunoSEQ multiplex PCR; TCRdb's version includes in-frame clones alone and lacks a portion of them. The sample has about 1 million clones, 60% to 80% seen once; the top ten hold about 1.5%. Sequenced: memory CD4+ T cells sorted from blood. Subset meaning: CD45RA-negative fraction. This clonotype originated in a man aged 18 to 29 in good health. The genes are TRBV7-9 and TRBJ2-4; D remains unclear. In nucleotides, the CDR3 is TGTGCCAGCAGCTCGAGCAGGGCCAAAAACATTCAGTACTTC. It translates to CASSSSRAKNIQYF.